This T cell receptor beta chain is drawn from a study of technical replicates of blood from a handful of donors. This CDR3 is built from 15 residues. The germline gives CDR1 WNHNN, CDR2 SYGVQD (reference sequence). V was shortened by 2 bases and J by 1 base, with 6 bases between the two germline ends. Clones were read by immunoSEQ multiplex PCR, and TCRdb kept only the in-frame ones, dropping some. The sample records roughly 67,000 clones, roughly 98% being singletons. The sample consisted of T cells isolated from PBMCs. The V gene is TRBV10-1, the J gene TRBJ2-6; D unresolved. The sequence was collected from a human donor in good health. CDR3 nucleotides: TGCGCCAGCAGTGAGGGAGCATCTGGGGCCAACGTCCTGACTTTC. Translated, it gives CASSEGASGANVLTF.